The entry below describes one T cell receptor (beta chain). Its target is not known. The data originate from a study of beta chain features in type 1 diabetes. General observations from the study: Possible PCR preference for shorter templates applied equally to patients and controls.

cDNA synthesis used the whole RNA isolate, giving expressed TCRB sequences. Data came from immunoSEQ multiplex PCR; TCRdb stores just in-frame clones and leaves some out. Among under 450,000 clones, over 11% were seen once, and the ten largest hold 0.03% to 0.04%. The sequence derives from a man younger than 45 in good health. Material for sequencing was naive CD4+ T cells from blood.

The CDR3 protein is CASSKDRGGYGYTF. The CDR3 coding sequence is TGTGCCAGCAGTAAGGACAGGGGAGGCTATGGCTACACCTTC. The genes are TRBV6-5 and TRBJ1-2; 9 bases match TRBD1. The ends lost 5 bases at V and 4 bases at J; junction bases unmatched: 5. The V gene's germline CDR1 is MNHEY and CDR2 SVGAGI. The length of the CDR3 is 14 residues.